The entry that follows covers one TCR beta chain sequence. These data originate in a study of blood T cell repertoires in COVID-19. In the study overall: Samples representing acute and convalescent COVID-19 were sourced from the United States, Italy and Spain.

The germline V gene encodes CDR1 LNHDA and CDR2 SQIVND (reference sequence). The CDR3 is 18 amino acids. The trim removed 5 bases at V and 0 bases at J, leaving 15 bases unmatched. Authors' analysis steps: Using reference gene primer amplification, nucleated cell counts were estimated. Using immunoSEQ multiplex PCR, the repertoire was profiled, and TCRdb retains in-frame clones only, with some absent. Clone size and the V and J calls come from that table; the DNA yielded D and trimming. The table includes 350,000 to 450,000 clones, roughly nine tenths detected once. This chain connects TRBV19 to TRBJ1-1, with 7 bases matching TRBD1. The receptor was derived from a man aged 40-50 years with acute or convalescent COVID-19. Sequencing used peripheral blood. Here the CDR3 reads CASSLPILTGRMNTEAFF. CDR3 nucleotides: TGTGCCAGTAGTCTCCCAATTTTGACAGGGAGGATGAACACTGAAGCTTTCTTT.